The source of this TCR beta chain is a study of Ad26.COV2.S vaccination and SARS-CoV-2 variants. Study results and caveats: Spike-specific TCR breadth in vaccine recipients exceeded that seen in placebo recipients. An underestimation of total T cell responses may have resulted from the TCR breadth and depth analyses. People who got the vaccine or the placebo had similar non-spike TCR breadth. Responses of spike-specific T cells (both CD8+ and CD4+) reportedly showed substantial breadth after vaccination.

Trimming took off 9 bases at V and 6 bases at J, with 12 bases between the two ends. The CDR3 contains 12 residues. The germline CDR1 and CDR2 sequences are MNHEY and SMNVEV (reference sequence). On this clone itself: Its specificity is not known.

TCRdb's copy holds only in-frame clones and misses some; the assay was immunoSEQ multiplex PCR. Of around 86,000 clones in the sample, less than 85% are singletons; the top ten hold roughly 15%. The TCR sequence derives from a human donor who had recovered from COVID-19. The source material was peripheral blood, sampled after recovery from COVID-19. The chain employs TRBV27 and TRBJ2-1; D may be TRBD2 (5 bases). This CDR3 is CASSDFFNEQFF. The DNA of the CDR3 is TGTGCCAGTAGCGATTTTTTCAATGAGCAGTTCTTC.